Listed here are 3 T cell receptor beta chains from one sample, sequenced in a study of metastatic and nonmetastatic thyroid tumors (dated by TCRdb to 2020 to 2022). No treatment had been received by any patient before thyroid surgery. To prepare the library, PCR was applied. The sequencing machine was an Illumina HiSeq 4000. The public reads were run again by TCRdb, first through fastp at Q25 and then through MiXCR, and only productive beta chains were kept. This sample gives tens of thousands of clones in total; under 20% of them show up just once. The top ten constitute roughly a tenth of the sample. The sequenced sample consisted of blood. The receptor source for this set is a female donor with papillary thyroid cancer or a benign thyroid nodule (not recorded which). Some clones in this sample may be carry-over from other donors' samples.

Many counts were recorded for this clone. This chain connects TRBV11-3 to TRBJ1-4; 10 bases are a match to TRBD1. This CDR3 is 15 amino acids long. Trimming at V came to 5 bases and at J to 7 bases, leaving 7 bases not matched to a gene. Germline lookup yields CDR1 SGHNT and CDR2 YENEEA. CDR3 protein: CASSARQGAVEKLFF. Written as DNA, the CDR3 is TGTGCCAGCAGCGCCCGACAGGGGGCGGTTGAAAAACTGTTTTTT.

This clone was recorded many times. The chain combines TRBV27 with TRBJ1-2; D remains ambiguous. V dropped 5 bases and J dropped 6 bases, with 19 bases sitting between them. Germline CDR1 reads MNHEY; CDR2 reads SMNVEV (reference sequence). The CDR3 length is 15 residues. The CDR3 is CASSLFWYGGNGYTF. CDR3 DNA: TGTGCCAGCAGTCTCTTCTGGTACGGAGGAAATGGCTACACCTTC.

This clone was detected a few times. At one end, the junction sequence differs from germline, possibly due to a read error. V gene TRBV6-5 combines with J gene TRBJ1-1, with D hard to call. This CDR3 contains 17 residues. Germline-derived CDR1 and CDR2 are MNHEY and SVGAGI. CDR3 amino acids: CASSFCTGRSGPTEAFF. The CDR3 nucleotides are TGTGCCAGTAGTTTTTGCACGGGGAGGAGCGGGCCGACTGAAGCTTTCTTT.